These 17 T cell receptor beta chains were all obtained from the same sample, sequenced in a study of blood T cell repertoires in COVID-19. Some clones are missing from TCRdb's copy, which holds only in-frame ones; the method was immunoSEQ multiplex PCR. The table lists around 130,000 clones, around 84% of them singletons. Material for sequencing was peripheral blood. These receptors all come from a woman of 80 years or more with acute or convalescent COVID-19.

The V and J genes are TRBV10-3 and TRBJ2-5; 10 bases match TRBD1. Germline V gives CDR1 ENHRY, CDR2 SYGVKD. There are 14 residues in the CDR3. Trimming took 10 bases from V and 2 from J; bases not matched to a gene: 7. CDR3 sequence: CATSGQGFQETQYF. In DNA form, the CDR3 reads TGTGCCACCTCGGGACAGGGGTTTCAAGAGACCCAGTACTTC.

V usage is TRBV10-3 and J usage is TRBJ2-1, with 7 bases matching TRBD1. The CDR3 is 17 residues long. J gave up 5 bases and V 0 bases, and 10 bases lay outside the gene matches. The germline V gene encodes CDR1 ENHRY and CDR2 SYGVKD. CDR3 in DNA: TGTGCCATCAGTGAGTCCCGGAGGCGACAGGGAGACAATGAGCAGTTCTTC. Its protein is CAISESRRRQGDNEQFF.

This sequence joins TRBV7-2 and TRBJ2-1; 9 nucleotides agree with TRBD2. CDR1 is SGHTA, CDR2 FQGNSA, per germline. Losses at the gene ends were 6 bases for V and 5 bases for J; bases not matched to a gene: 8. The CDR3 sequence is 15 residues long. CDR3 in amino acids: CASRYDRLADNEQFF. In nucleotides, the CDR3 is TGTGCCAGCAGATACGACCGACTAGCGGACAATGAGCAGTTCTTC. Supplemented by reference TRBV7-2 and TRBJ2-1, the full variable domain reads GAGVSQSPSNKVTEKGKDVELRCDPISGHTALYWYRQSLGQGLEFLIYFQGNSAPDKSGLPSDRFSAERTGGSVSTLTIQRTQQEDSAVYLCASRYDRLADNEQFFGPGTRLTVL.

CDR3 coding DNA: TGTGCCACCAGCCCCCGTGGGGCCTATGGCGAGCAGTACTTC. It encodes CATSPRGAYGEQYF. V is TRBV15 and J is TRBJ2-7; possibly TRBD1 for D (5 bases). Germline lookup yields CDR1 LNHNV and CDR2 YYDKDF (reference sequence). V was clipped by 5 bases and J by 6 bases, with 17 bases between them. The CDR3 is made up of 14 amino acids. The variable domain in full, with the rest retrieved from reference TRBV15 and TRBJ2-7, is DAMVIQNPRYQVTQFGKPVTLSCSQTLNHNVMYWYQQKSSQAPKLLFHYYDKDFNNEADTPDNFQSRRPNTSFCFLDIRSPGLGDTAMYLCATSPRGAYGEQYFGPGTRLTVT.

The chain combines TRBV7-2 with TRBJ1-2, with a tentative D call TRBD1 (6 bases). This CDR3 comprises 15 residues. In germline, CDR1 is SGHTA, CDR2 FQGNSA. The V end lost 1 base, the J end lost 4 bases, and 13 bases lay between the germline ends. The chain's CDR3 is CASSLDRTAPYGYTF. The DNA for the CDR3 is TGTGCCAGCAGCTTAGATAGGACAGCTCCCTATGGCTACACCTTC.

The chain has TRBV27 and TRBJ1-2, with D uncertain. The CDR3 is 15 residues long. V was shortened by 5 bases and J by 3 bases, with 16 bases between the two germline ends. CDR1 MNHEY and CDR2 SMNVEV come from the germline V gene (reference sequence). The CDR3 region has the DNA TGTGCCAGCAGTAGGAACGCACTGCGGGACTATGGCTACACCTTC. It is translated as CASSRNALRDYGYTF.

The CDR3 spells CASSLVVSGGLEDTQYF. The CDR3 DNA sequence: TGCGCCAGCAGCTTGGTGGTTTCGGGGGGCCTGGAGGATACGCAGTATTTT. The chain carries TRBV5-1 and TRBJ2-3; D may be TRBD2 (7 bases). Germline lookup yields CDR1 SGHRS and CDR2 YFSETQ. The CDR3 is 17 residues long. V dropped 0 bases and J dropped 6 bases, with 20 bases sitting between them.

The CDR3 sequence is CAWSRQGSYEQYF. Here the CDR3 DNA reads TGTGCCTGGAGCCGACAGGGATCCTACGAGCAGTACTTC. This chain joins TRBV30 and TRBJ2-7; 7 bases map to TRBD1. The V gene's germline CDR1 is GTSNPN and CDR2 SVGIG (reference sequence). With V trimmed by 3 bases and J by 1 base, 3 bases remained unmatched. This CDR3 is 13 amino acids long.

The chain links TRBV6-5 to TRBJ1-4; 12 bases are shared with TRBD1. Trimming cost V 6 bases and J 8 bases; bases outside gene matches: 4. The CDR3 is 14 residues long. Germline values: CDR1 MNHEY, CDR2 SVGAGI. The CDR3 DNA follows: TGTGCCAGCAGCTCGGGGACAGGGGGCGAAAAACTGTTTTTT. It translates to CASSSGTGGEKLFF.

J is TRBJ1-6 and V is TRBV5-5; TRBD1 matches at 10 bases. The CDR3 is 18 residues long. V trimming: 4 bases; J trimming: 3 bases; junction bases outside the gene matches: 10. Looked up from germline, CDR1 is SGHKS and CDR2 is YYEKEE (reference sequence). CDR3 sequence (DNA): TGTGCCAGCAGCCCCCGCGAGACAGGGGGCGGCTATAATTCACCCCTCCACTTT. Its translation: CASSPRETGGGYNSPLHF.

The chain recombines TRBV18 with TRBJ1-3, with 9 bases matching TRBD1. The junction had 4 bases not matched to a gene; V was cut back by 4 bases and J by 3 bases. The CDR3 loop spans 15 amino acids. Germline lookup yields CDR1 KGHSH and CDR2 LQKENI. CDR3: CASSQQGAYGNTIYF. CDR3 DNA: TGTGCCAGCTCACAACAGGGGGCTTATGGAAACACCATATATTTT.

This chain uses TRBV30 with TRBJ1-1, with D maybe TRBD1 (5 bases). Trimming stripped 2 bases from V and 3 bases from J, with 19 bases between. The CDR3 is made up of 16 amino acids. Germline V gene sequence: CDR1 GTSNPN, CDR2 SVGIG (reference sequence). The CDR3 sequence: CAWSPRVTRTDTEAFF. The CDR3 DNA follows: TGTGCCTGGAGTCCCAGGGTTACACGTACGGACACTGAAGCTTTCTTT.

The gene calls are TRBV7-9 and TRBJ1-1, with 8 bases lining up with TRBD1. Germline assignment: CDR1 SEHNR and CDR2 FQNEAQ (reference sequence). Losses at the gene ends were 5 bases for V and 0 bases for J; bases not matched to a gene: 2. CDR3 length: 14 amino acids. This CDR3 is CASSLTGVNTEAFF. As DNA, the CDR3 is TGTGCCAGCAGCCTGACAGGGGTGAACACTGAAGCTTTCTTT. The full variable domain, its missing parts supplied by reference TRBV7-9 and TRBJ1-1, is DTGVSQNPRHKITKRGQNVTFRCDPISEHNRLYWYRQTLGQGPEFLTYFQNEAQLEKSRLLSDRFSAERPKGSFSTLEIQRTEQGDSAMYLCASSLTGVNTEAFFGQGTRLTVV.

V gene TRBV7-2 combines with J gene TRBJ1-1; tentative D call: TRBD1 (5 bases). This CDR3 region has 15 residues. The V end lost 1 base, the J end lost 0 bases, and 9 bases lay between the germline ends. Germline V gives CDR1 SGHTA, CDR2 FQGNSA. The CDR3 is CASSLDRLMNTEAFF. The CDR3, as DNA: TGTGCCAGCAGCTTAGACAGGTTAATGAACACTGAAGCTTTCTTT.

CDR3 nucleotides: TGTGCCAGCAGCCAGTCCGGGACTAGCGAGACCCAGTACTTC. It is translated as CASSQSGTSETQYF. The rearrangement joins TRBV3-1 (or the pseudogene TRBV3-2) to TRBJ2-5; TRBD2 agrees at 9 bases. Trimming cost V 3 bases and J 5 bases; bases outside gene matches: 4. This CDR3 has 14 amino acids. Looked up from germline, CDR1 is LGHDT and CDR2 is YNNKEL (reference sequence).

The rearrangement links TRBV19 to TRBJ1-5; 8 nucleotides match TRBD1. V shed 6 bases, J shed 6 bases, and the junction held 10 bases outside the gene matches. The V gene's germline CDR1 is LNHDA and CDR2 SQIVND (reference sequence). The CDR3 length is 15 residues. In nucleotides, the CDR3 is TGTGCCAGTAGCGGCGCAGGGGGCGAACGTCAGCCCCAGCATTTT. Residues: CASSGAGGERQPQHF.

V usage is TRBV6-5 and J usage is TRBJ2-1; a weak D match, TRBD1 (5 bases). V dropped 6 bases and J dropped 5 bases, with 17 bases sitting between them. CDR3 length: 15 amino acids. Germline V gives CDR1 MNHEY, CDR2 SVGAGI. The CDR3 nucleotides read TGTGCCAGCAGCCAACGCCAGGGCCGGAACAATGAGCAGTTCTTC. Protein: CASSQRQGRNNEQFF.